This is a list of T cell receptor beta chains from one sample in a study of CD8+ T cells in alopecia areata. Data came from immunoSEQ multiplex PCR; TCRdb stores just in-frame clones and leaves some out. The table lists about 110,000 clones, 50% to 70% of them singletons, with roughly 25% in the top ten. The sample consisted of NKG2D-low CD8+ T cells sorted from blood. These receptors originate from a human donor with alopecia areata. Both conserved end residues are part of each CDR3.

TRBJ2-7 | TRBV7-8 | CASSLGRTNYEQYF
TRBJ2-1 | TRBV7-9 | CASSLVRAYNEQFF
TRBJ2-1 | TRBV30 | CAWRGTSGSFNEQFF
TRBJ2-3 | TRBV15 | CATSRDRTDTQYF
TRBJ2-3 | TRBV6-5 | CASSYDLGFNTQYF
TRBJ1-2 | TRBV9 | CASSRYTF
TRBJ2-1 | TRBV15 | CATSRDRYHEQFF
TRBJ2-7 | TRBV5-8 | CASGYPSGRSKYF
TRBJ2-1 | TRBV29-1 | CSVGSGLRTSNEQFF
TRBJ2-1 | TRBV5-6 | CASSLEVEGAGEQFF
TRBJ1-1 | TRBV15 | CATSPRGHTNTEAFF
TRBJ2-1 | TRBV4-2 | CASSPWSNEQFF
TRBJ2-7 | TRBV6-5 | CASSPGTRASYEQYF
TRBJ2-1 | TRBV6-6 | CASSYPQEYNEQFF
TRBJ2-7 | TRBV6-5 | CASSYTSLPSYEQYF
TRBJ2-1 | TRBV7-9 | CASSPDTYNEQFF
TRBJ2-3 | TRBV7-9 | CASSSSGSTDTQYF
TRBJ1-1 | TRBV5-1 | CASSLTGNTEAFF
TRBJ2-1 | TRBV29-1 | CSVEKEGSSYNEQFF
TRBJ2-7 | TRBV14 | CASSQRGVLAMGNEQYF
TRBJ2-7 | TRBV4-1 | CASSQGTSYEQYF
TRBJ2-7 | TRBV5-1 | CASSLDRAGEQYF
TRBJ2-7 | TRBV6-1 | CASSVGLAATYEQYF
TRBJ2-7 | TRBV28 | CASSAIPGLEQYF
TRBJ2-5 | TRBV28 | CASSLVQEETQYF
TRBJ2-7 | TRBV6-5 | CASSNSESEQYF
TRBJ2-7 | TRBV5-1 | CASSFSGLAGSYEQYF
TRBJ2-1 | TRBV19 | CASSLGNEQFF
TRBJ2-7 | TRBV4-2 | CASSQAASYEQYF
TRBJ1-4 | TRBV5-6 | CASSSDREDEEKLFF
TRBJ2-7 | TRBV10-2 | CASSEFGTGYNEQYF
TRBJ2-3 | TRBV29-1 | CSVVRGFTDTQYF
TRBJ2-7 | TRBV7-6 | CASSLGSTYEQYF
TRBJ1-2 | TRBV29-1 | CSVVGRGVGYGYTF
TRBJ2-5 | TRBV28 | CASRSQGQGETQYF
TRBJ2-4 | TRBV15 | CATSRDLVAGALAKNIQYF